These 2 T cell receptor beta chains originate from one sample sequenced in a study of T cell responses to AZD1222 COVID-19 vaccine. This table comes from immunoSEQ multiplex PCR, and its TCRdb copy is limited to in-frame clones, with some not included. The table lists 150,000 to 200,000 clones, about 91% of them singletons. The input for sequencing was peripheral blood, taken 28 days after the second AZD1222 dose. Receptor source: an adult who received the AZD1222 COVID-19 vaccine.

This sequence joins TRBV5-1 and TRBJ2-5; D may correspond to TRBD1 or TRBD2 (5 bases each). Per germline, CDR1 SGHRS and CDR2 YFSETQ. The CDR3 totals 14 residues. V shed 6 bases and J shed 4 bases, with 16 bases lying between them. The CDR3: CASTKGTPRETQYF. The CDR3 nucleotides read TGCGCCAGCACCAAAGGGACGCCTAGAGAGACCCAGTACTTC.

This rearrangement joins TRBV18 to TRBJ2-7; D is possibly TRBD1 (7 bases). Germline assignment: CDR1 KGHSH and CDR2 LQKENI. The CDR3 consists of 18 residues. V lost 5 bases to trimming and J lost 7 bases, with 30 bases between them. The CDR3 here is CASSRGPGDLKHGWEQYF. The DNA of the CDR3 is TGTGCCAGCTCAAGGGGGCCGGGAGACCTTAAACACGGATGGGAGCAGTACTTC.